The clone carrying this T cell receptor beta chain was found a few times. As yet, its antigen is unknown. TCRdb processed the 5' RACE reads anew with MiXCR; each CDR3 protein has one entry. This sample carries approximately 600,000 distinct CDR3 sequences, nearly 10% of them seen once, and the ten largest clones take around 3.1%. These data belong to a study of identical twins. General study results and limits: With abundant cord blood beta clonotypes, insertions were fewer; memory repertoires showed no such pattern. Zero-insertion analyses might be partly confounded by invariant T cells like MAIT and iNKT. Some out-of-frame alpha sequences were shared by twins, and these showed excess low generation probability.

The germline gives CDR1 GTSNPN, CDR2 SVGIG (reference sequence). CDR3 length equals 15 residues. V lost 0 bases, J lost 2 bases, and 8 bases lay in between. The same data also went into a second study, on yellow fever vaccine responses in identical twins.

The sample consisted of PBMCs. This clonotype was sampled from a woman in her late teens or twenties in good health. This chain links TRBV30 with TRBJ2-6; D remains ambiguous. In DNA form, the CDR3 reads TGTGCCTGGAGTGTTGCCGCTACTGGGGCCAACGTCCTGACTTTC. Translation: CAWSVAATGANVLTF.